Listed here are 19 T cell receptor beta chains from one sample, sequenced in a study of graft-versus-host responses after intestinal transplantation. Clones were read by immunoSEQ multiplex PCR, and TCRdb kept only the in-frame ones, dropping some. The sample lists 93,000 or so clones; approximately 93% were seen once. These TCRs' antigens remain unknown. The input for sequencing was unstimulated CD8+ T cells sorted from spleen or lymph node cells, taken before intestinal transplant. The receptors originated from a human donor who received an intestinal transplant.

Only a few counts were recorded for this clone. The J gene is TRBJ2-6, the V gene TRBV7-9; 7 nucleotides line up with TRBD1. The CDR3 length is 16 residues. Germline V gives CDR1 SEHNR, CDR2 FQNEAQ (reference sequence). V trimming: 5 bases; J trimming: 2 bases; junction bases outside the gene matches: 6. The CDR3 DNA follows: TGTGCCAGCAGCCTACCGGGACAGACTGGGGCCAACGTCCTGACTTTC. As protein: CASSLPGQTGANVLTF.

V is TRBV6-5 and J is TRBJ2-2; TRBD2 matches at 8 bases. Unmatched junction bases numbered 5, after V lost 2 bases and J lost 9 bases. Germline V gene data show CDR1 as MNHEY and CDR2 as SVGAGI. The CDR3 has 14 amino acids. CDR3 nucleotides: TGTGCCAGCAGTTACGGCGGGGGGAAAAGGGAGCTGTTTTTT. As protein: CASSYGGGKRELFF.

The V and J genes are TRBV6-4 and TRBJ2-1; 9 positions match TRBD1. Unmatched junction bases numbered 9, after V lost 4 bases and J lost 5 bases. The CDR3 is made up of 16 amino acids. Germline V gene lookup returns CDR1 MRHNA and CDR2 SNTAGT. The CDR3, as DNA: TGTGCCAGCAGTGCCTCGGACAGGGGCGGCCACAATGAGCAGTTCTTC. This translates into CASSASDRGGHNEQFF.

This clone has a single count. The rearrangement links TRBV11-3 to TRBJ2-3; 9 bases are a match to TRBD2. J was trimmed by 2 bases and V by 4 bases; bases with no gene match: 4. This CDR3 is 15 amino acids long. Germline-derived CDR1 and CDR2 are SGHNT and YENEEA. As DNA, the CDR3 is TGTGCCAGCAGCTCGGGACTAGCCGCCACAGATACGCAGTATTTT. Its protein product is CASSSGLAATDTQYF.

V is TRBV7-9 and J is TRBJ1-1, with unresolved D. The CDR3 loop spans 14 amino acids. The germline V and J ends were trimmed by 0 bases and 0 bases, with 5 bases remaining between them. Germline values: CDR1 SEHNR, CDR2 FQNEAQ (reference sequence). CDR3 nucleotides: TGTGCCAGCAGCTTAGCGGGAATGAACACTGAAGCTTTCTTT. Amino acid sequence: CASSLAGMNTEAFF.

The rearrangement uses TRBV27 and TRBJ2-7, with a possible D match to TRBD2 (6 bases). V was trimmed by 6 bases and J by 3 bases, leaving 12 bases between them. Per the germline V gene, CDR1 is MNHEY and CDR2 is SMNVEV (reference sequence). CDR3 size: 13 residues. Written as DNA, the CDR3 is TGTGCCAGCAGGGCGGGGCAATTCTACGAGCAGTACTTC. Protein product: CASRAGQFYEQYF.

J is TRBJ1-2 and V is TRBV6-1; a weak D match, TRBD1 (5 bases). The CDR3 is 16 residues long. CDR1 and CDR2 from the germline V gene are MNHNS and SASEGT. V lost 0 bases, J lost 7 bases, and 18 bases lay in between. The CDR3 DNA reads as TGTGCCAGCAGTGAAGCGCTAGGGACCTGGAGGATTGGCTACACCTTC. It translates to CASSEALGTWRIGYTF.

This clone was seen just once. The J gene is TRBJ2-1, the V gene TRBV5-1; possibly TRBD2 for D (5 bases). Germline CDR1 SGHRS, CDR2 YFSETQ. V lost 4 bases and J lost 8, with 13 bases in between. The length of the CDR3 is 13 residues. CDR3 nucleotides: TGCGCCAGCAGCACCCTCTTCGGGGATGAGCAGTTCTTC. Protein: CASSTLFGDEQFF.

This clone was counted between two and nine times. The same CDR3 also results from other DNA sequences found in this sample. The V gene is TRBV4-1, the J gene TRBJ1-1; D uncertain. Trimming pared 1 base from V and 1 base from J, leaving 4 bases between. Germline assignment: CDR1 MGHRA and CDR2 YSYEKL. CDR3 length: 13 amino acids. DNA for the CDR3: TGCGCCAGCAGCCAAGTGCAGAACACTGAAGCTTTCTTT. Protein sequence: CASSQVQNTEAFF.

The gene calls are TRBV29-1 and TRBJ2-4; D assignment may be TRBD1 or TRBD2 (5 bases each). Looked up from germline, CDR1 is SQVTM and CDR2 is ANQGSEA. The ends were cut back, 4 bases at V and 6 bases at J, with 31 bases in the middle. The CDR3 extends over 19 amino acids. This CDR3 reads CSVVLLSLSTEGSGNIQYF. The CDR3, as DNA: TGCAGCGTTGTCCTCCTCTCATTATCGACAGAGGGTTCGGGAAACATTCAGTACTTC.

This clone was observed once. This sequence joins TRBV6-6 and TRBJ2-1, with a weak D call TRBD1 (6 bases). Germline V gives CDR1 MNHNY, CDR2 SVGAGI (reference sequence). V lost 5 bases and J 0 bases, leaving 11 bases between the germline ends. The CDR3 contains 15 residues. This CDR3 is CASSAGTPSYNEQFF. The CDR3 nucleotides read TGTGCCAGCAGTGCCGGGACACCCTCCTACAATGAGCAGTTCTTC.

The rearrangement links TRBV6-6 to TRBJ1-6; D gene unclear. The CDR3 is 16 residues long. Trimming shortened V by 0 bases and J by 6 bases, and 12 bases separated the two germline ends. Germline V gene sequence: CDR1 MNHNY, CDR2 SVGAGI (reference sequence). The CDR3 bases are TGTGCCAGCAGTTACTCGAGGCAGGCGATTAATTCACCCCTCCACTTT. Translating gives CASSYSRQAINSPLHF.

The chain carries TRBV16 and TRBJ1-5; TRBD1 might be the D (6 bases). The CDR3 is made up of 17 amino acids. The germline V and J ends were trimmed by 4 bases and 3 bases, with 19 bases remaining between them. Germline V gene lookup returns CDR1 KGHSY and CDR2 FQNENV. The chain's CDR3 is CASSPAGGGLTNQPQHF. The DNA for the CDR3 is TGTGCCAGCAGCCCCGCCGGGGGGGGGCTAACCAATCAGCCCCAGCATTTT.

This chain uses TRBV11-3 with TRBJ2-2, with D tentatively TRBD2 (5 bases). CDR3 length: 14 residues. The V end was cut by 4 bases, the J end by 10 bases, with 16 bases between. The germline V gene has CDR1 SGHNT and CDR2 YENEEA. CDR3 DNA sequence: TGTGCCAGCAGCTCGGACTTCGATGCCTTGGAGCTGTTTTTT. As protein: CASSSDFDALELFF. Using reference TRBV11-3 and TRBJ2-2 for the parts outside the CDR3, the full variable domain is EAGVVQSPRYKIIEKKQPVAFWCNPISGHNTLYWYLQNLGQGPELLIRYENEEAVDDSQLPKDRFSAERLKGVDSTLKIQPAELGDSAVYLCASSSDFDALELFFGEGSRLTVL.

The chain combines TRBV19 with TRBJ1-6; 7 bases are a match to TRBD1. Germline V lookup: CDR1 LNHDA, CDR2 SQIVND (reference sequence). The CDR3 sequence is 17 residues long. J was trimmed by 1 base and V by 6 bases; bases with no gene match: 9. CDR3 bases: TGTGCCAGTAGCTACGACAGGGATTGGTCCTATAATTCACCCCTCCACTTT. It is translated as CASSYDRDWSYNSPLHF.

The V gene is TRBV4-1, the J gene TRBJ1-3; D gene uncertain. The CDR3 extends over 12 amino acids. The ends were cut back, 0 bases at V and 8 bases at J, with 5 bases in the middle. Looked up from germline, CDR1 is MGHRA and CDR2 is YSYEKL. In nucleotides, the CDR3 is TGCGCCAGCAGCCAAGACGGGGACACCATATATTTT. Its protein product is CASSQDGDTIYF.

The chain uses TRBV11-2 and TRBJ2-7; D is undetermined. This CDR3 has 13 amino acids. Germline V gene sequence: CDR1 SGHAT, CDR2 FQNNGV. V dropped 6 bases and J dropped 3 bases, with 12 bases sitting between them. CDR3 bases: TGTGCCAGCAGGGGCCTAAACAACTACGAGCAGTACTTC. Its translation is CASRGLNNYEQYF.

The chain uses TRBV29-1 and TRBJ1-2; 10 nucleotides line up with TRBD1. The CDR3 length is 15 residues. CDR1 and CDR2 from the germline V gene are SQVTM and ANQGSEA. V lost 7 bases, J lost 8 bases, and 16 bases stayed unmatched. The CDR3 reads CSAAATGGPSWGYTF. The CDR3 bases are TGCAGCGCCGCGGCGACAGGGGGCCCCTCTTGGGGCTACACCTTC.

V and J are TRBV2 and TRBJ1-1; no reliable D call. This CDR3 has 12 amino acids. The germline V gene has CDR1 SNHLY and CDR2 FYNNEI. Trimming took 11 bases from V and 1 from J, leaving 11 bases between them. The CDR3 spells CARLDRNTEAFF. CDR3 bases: TGTGCCCGCCTAGACCGGAACACTGAAGCTTTCTTT.